Below, 2 T cell receptor beta chains from the same sample are listed, as sequenced in a study of blood T cell repertoires in COVID-19. Profiled with immunoSEQ multiplex PCR; TCRdb holds only in-frame clones, not every one. Among approximately 330,000 clones listed, 80% to 90% were seen once. The material sequenced was peripheral blood. The receptors here all came from a man aged 30-40 years with COVID-19, enrolled during active disease.

The chain links TRBV5-6 to TRBJ1-6, with D maybe TRBD1 (6 bases). Trimming stripped 5 bases from V and 0 bases from J, with 15 bases between. Germline loops: CDR1 SGHDT, CDR2 YYEEEE. This CDR3 comprises 17 residues. The CDR3 DNA sequence: TGTGCCAGCAGTAAGGCGGGGGCCAGCTCCTATAATTCACCCCTCCACTTT. It specifies CASSKAGASSYNSPLHF. Variable domain in full (rest from reference TRBV5-6 and TRBJ1-6): DAGVTQSPTHLIKTRGQQVTLRCSPKSGHDTVSWYQQALGQGPQFIFQYYEEEERQRGNFPDRFSGHQFPNYSSELNVNALLLGDSALYLCASSKAGASSYNSPLHFGNGTRLTVT.

In this sample, this clone turned up a few times. The chain couples TRBV5-1 to TRBJ2-1; TRBD2 might be the D (5 bases). Germline V CDR1 and CDR2: SGHRS, YFSETQ. Trimming took 4 bases from V and 6 from J, leaving 14 bases between them. CDR3 size: 14 residues. CDR3 in DNA: TGCGCCAGCAGCCCGGAGGAACACAGCAATGAGCAGTTCTTC. It codes for CASSPEEHSNEQFF.